One and the same sample provided the 13 T cell receptor beta chains below, sequenced in a study of cytomegalovirus exposure and HLA in healthy donors. Primers included in the PCR were 60 Vbeta and 13 Jbeta primers. Only in-frame clones appear in the TCRdb table, and some are missing; sequencing was by immunoSEQ multiplex PCR. The table has about 130,000 clones, around 63% seen once. The sample consisted of PBMCs. Source of these receptors: a human donor in good health.

This clone was seen a handful of times. The chain links TRBV14 to TRBJ1-1; D call uncertain. V lost 4 bases to trimming and J lost 1 base, with 7 bases between them. The CDR3 has 13 residues. In germline, CDR1 is SGHDN, CDR2 FVKESK. The CDR3 reads CASSRAWNTEAFF. The CDR3, as DNA: TGTGCCAGCAGCCGCGCGTGGAACACTGAAGCTTTCTTT.

This clone was seen only a few times. The rearrangement uses TRBV19 and TRBJ2-1, with 7 bases that match TRBD1. The germline V gene encodes CDR1 LNHDA and CDR2 SQIVND (reference sequence). Trimming cost V 1 base and J 15 bases; bases outside gene matches: 3. The CDR3 extends over 11 amino acids. This CDR3 reads CASSIAGTAFF. The CDR3 DNA follows: TGTGCCAGTAGTATAGCCGGGACAGCGTTCTTC.

V and J are TRBV10-3 and TRBJ2-7, with a tentative D call TRBD2 (5 bases). V lost 4 bases and J lost 7, with 11 bases in between. CDR3 length: 12 residues. CDR1 ENHRY and CDR2 SYGVKD come from the germline V gene. In DNA form, the CDR3 reads TGTGCCATCAGTGTCGCCGGGGAGGAGCAGTACTTC. The encoded protein is CAISVAGEEQYF.

This clone was detected a few times. The chain joins TRBV19 to TRBJ2-7; TRBD1 matches at 9 bases. Germline V lookup: CDR1 LNHDA, CDR2 SQIVND (reference sequence). J lost 3 bases, V lost 5 bases, and 11 bases had no gene match. The CDR3 extends over 16 amino acids. The CDR3 DNA is TGTGCCAGTAGTCACCGCCGGGACAGGGTCATCTACGAGCAGTACTTC. Encoded protein: CASSHRRDRVIYEQYF.

J is TRBJ1-1 and V is TRBV5-1; D might be TRBD1 (5 bases). CDR3 length equals 16 residues. The germline V gene has CDR1 SGHRS and CDR2 YFSETQ. V was shortened by 0 bases and J by 4 bases, with 16 bases between the two germline ends. CDR3 sequence (DNA): TGCGCCAGCAGCTTGGCCCGACAGAGCCATTCCACTGAAGCTTTCTTT. Translated, it gives CASSLARQSHSTEAFF.

CDR3 loop: CASRKTVVGGTGELFF. CDR3 in DNA: TGTGCCAGCAGAAAGACCGTTGTAGGGGGCACCGGGGAGCTGTTTTTT. The chain couples TRBV6-6 to TRBJ2-2; D may be TRBD1 (6 bases). The CDR3 contains 16 residues. V was cut by 6 bases and J by 4 bases, with 18 bases left in between. Germline V CDR1 and CDR2: MNHNY, SVGAGI (reference sequence).

The gene calls are TRBV19 and TRBJ2-7, with 8 bases identical to TRBD1. The germline gives CDR1 LNHDA, CDR2 SQIVND (reference sequence). This CDR3 comprises 15 residues. With V trimmed by 4 bases and J by 5 bases, 10 bases remained unmatched. The DNA for the CDR3 is TGTGCCAGTAGTAGGGGCGTGGCAGGGGGCGACGAGCAGTACTTC. Amino acids: CASSRGVAGGDEQYF.

V and J are TRBV19 and TRBJ2-2; 7 positions match TRBD2. Germline V gene sequence: CDR1 LNHDA, CDR2 SQIVND (reference sequence). V lost 4 bases to trimming and J lost 5 bases; unmatched junction nucleotides: 4. The CDR3 extends over 14 amino acids. The CDR3 DNA is TGTGCCAGTAGTAGTGGACTAGGGACCGGGGAGCTGTTTTTT. It encodes CASSSGLGTGELFF.

With regard to this clone: This sample also contains other DNA sequences that code for the same CDR3. V usage is TRBV19 and J usage is TRBJ1-2; no definite D call. CDR1 and CDR2 (germline): LNHDA, SQIVND (reference sequence). Trimming cost V 4 bases and J 4 bases, with 19 bases left between them. There are 16 residues in the CDR3. The chain's CDR3 is CASSTDGLTPLYGYTF. The CDR3 nucleotides read TGTGCCAGTAGTACGGATGGGCTCACCCCTCTCTATGGCTACACCTTC. The full variable domain, with the rest looked up from reference TRBV19 and TRBJ1-2, is DGGITQSPKYLFRKEGQNVTLSCEQNLNHDAMYWYRQDPGQGLRLIYYSQIVNDFQKGDIAEGYSVSREKKESFPLTVTSAQKNPTAFYLCASSTDGLTPLYGYTFGSGTRLTVV.

The V call is TRBV10-1, the J call TRBJ1-2; D gene unclear. Trimming took 0 bases from V and 7 from J, leaving 9 bases between them. The germline CDR1 and CDR2 sequences are WNHNN and SYGVQD (reference sequence). The CDR3 runs to 13 residues. CDR3 sequence reads: CASSESGPSGYTF. Here the CDR3 DNA reads TGCGCCAGCAGTGAGTCCGGTCCCTCTGGCTACACCTTC.

This chain links TRBV9 with TRBJ2-2; weak D call: TRBD1 (6 bases). Per the germline V gene, CDR1 is SGDLS and CDR2 is YYNGEE. Trimming took 3 bases from V and 7 from J, leaving 16 bases between them. The CDR3 consists of 15 residues. The CDR3 nucleotides are TGTGCCAGCAGCGCCGAGCCCTGGACAGACGGGGAGCTGTTTTTT. It yields the protein CASSAEPWTDGELFF.

This chain connects TRBV9 to TRBJ2-2, with 7 bases aligning to TRBD2. Germline V gene lookup returns CDR1 SGDLS and CDR2 YYNGEE. The CDR3 consists of 14 residues. Losses at the gene ends were 5 bases for V and 4 bases for J; bases not matched to a gene: 5. The CDR3 nucleotides read TGTGCCAGCAGTCTCGGCGGGGGCACCGGGGAGCTGTTTTTT. Residues: CASSLGGGTGELFF.

CDR3 residues: CASSLLARPLGRDNEQFF. CDR3 sequence (DNA): TGCGCCAGCAGCTTGTTGGCCAGGCCTTTGGGGAGGGACAATGAGCAGTTCTTC. The V and J genes are TRBV5-1 and TRBJ2-1, with 7 bases identical to TRBD2. The CDR3 extends over 18 amino acids. CDR1 is SGHRS, CDR2 YFSETQ, per germline. With V trimmed by 1 base and J by 5 bases, 15 bases remained unmatched.